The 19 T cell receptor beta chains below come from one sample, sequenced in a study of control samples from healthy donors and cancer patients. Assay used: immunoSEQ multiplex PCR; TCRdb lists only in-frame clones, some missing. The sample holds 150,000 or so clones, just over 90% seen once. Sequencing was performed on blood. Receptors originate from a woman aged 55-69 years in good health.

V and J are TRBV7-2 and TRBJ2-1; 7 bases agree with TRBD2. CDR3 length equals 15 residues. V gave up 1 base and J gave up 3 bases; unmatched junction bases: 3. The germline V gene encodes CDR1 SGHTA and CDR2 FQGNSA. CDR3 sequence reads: CASSLELAFYNEQFF. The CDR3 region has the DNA TGTGCCAGCAGCTTAGAACTAGCGTTCTACAATGAGCAGTTCTTC.

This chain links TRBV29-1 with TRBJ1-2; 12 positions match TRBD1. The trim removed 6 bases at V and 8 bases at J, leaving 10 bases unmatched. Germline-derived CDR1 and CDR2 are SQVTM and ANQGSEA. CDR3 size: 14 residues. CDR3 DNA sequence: TGCAGCGTACGAACCGGGACAGGGGGCTCGGGCTACACCTTC. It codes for CSVRTGTGGSGYTF.

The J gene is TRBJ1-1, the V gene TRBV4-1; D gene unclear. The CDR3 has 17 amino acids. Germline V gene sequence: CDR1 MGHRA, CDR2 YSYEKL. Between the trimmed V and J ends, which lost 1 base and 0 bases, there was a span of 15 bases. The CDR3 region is CASSQGRVIRMNTEAFF. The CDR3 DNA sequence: TGCGCCAGCAGCCAAGGTCGGGTGATCCGAATGAACACTGAAGCTTTCTTT.

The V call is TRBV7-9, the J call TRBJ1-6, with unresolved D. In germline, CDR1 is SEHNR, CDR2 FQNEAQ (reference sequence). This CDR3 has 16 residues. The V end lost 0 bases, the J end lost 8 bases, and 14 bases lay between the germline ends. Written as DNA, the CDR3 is TGTGCCAGCAGCTTAGCGAATGCAGTAGGAGATTCACCCCTCCACTTT. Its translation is CASSLANAVGDSPLHF.

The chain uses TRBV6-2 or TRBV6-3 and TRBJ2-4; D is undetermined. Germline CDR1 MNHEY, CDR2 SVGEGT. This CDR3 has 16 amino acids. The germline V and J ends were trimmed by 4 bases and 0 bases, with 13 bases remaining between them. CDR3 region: CASSSRSSLAKNIQYF. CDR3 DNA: TGTGCCAGCAGTTCTCGGAGTAGTTTAGCCAAAAACATTCAGTACTTC.

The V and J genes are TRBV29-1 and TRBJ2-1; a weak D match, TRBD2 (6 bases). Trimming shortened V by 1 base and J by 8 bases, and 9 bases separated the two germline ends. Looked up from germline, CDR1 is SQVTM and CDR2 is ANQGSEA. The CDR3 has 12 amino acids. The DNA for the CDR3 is TGCAGCGTTGAAGGGGACTTCGATGAGCAGTTCTTC. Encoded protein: CSVEGDFDEQFF.

CDR3 nucleotides: TGTGCCAGTAGTTTGCGACGGACAGCGAGCAATCAGCCCCAGCATTTT. Translating it yields CASSLRRTASNQPQHF. This rearrangement joins TRBV19 to TRBJ1-5; D possibly corresponds to TRBD1 (6 bases). CDR1 LNHDA and CDR2 SQIVND come from the germline V gene (reference sequence). The V and J ends lost 5 bases and 1 base respectively, with 15 bases between them. The CDR3 sequence is 16 residues long.

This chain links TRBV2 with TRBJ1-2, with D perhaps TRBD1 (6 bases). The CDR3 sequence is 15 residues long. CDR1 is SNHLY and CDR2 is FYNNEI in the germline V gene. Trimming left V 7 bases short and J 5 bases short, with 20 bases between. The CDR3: CASINRRGVEYGYTF. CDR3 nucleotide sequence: TGTGCCAGCATTAATCGGAGGGGGGTAGAATATGGCTACACCTTC.

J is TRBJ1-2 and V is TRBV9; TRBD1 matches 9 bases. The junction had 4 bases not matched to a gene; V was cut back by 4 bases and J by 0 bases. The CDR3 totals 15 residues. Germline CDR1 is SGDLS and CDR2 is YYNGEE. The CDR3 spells CASSPRQGANYGYTF. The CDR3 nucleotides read TGTGCCAGCAGCCCCCGACAGGGGGCTAACTATGGCTACACCTTC.

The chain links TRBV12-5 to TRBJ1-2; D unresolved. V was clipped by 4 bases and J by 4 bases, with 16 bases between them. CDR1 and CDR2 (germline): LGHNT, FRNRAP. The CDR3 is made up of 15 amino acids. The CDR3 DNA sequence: TGTGCTAGTGGTTCCCGGGAGGTTGGGGTCTATGGCTACACCTTC. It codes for CASGSREVGVYGYTF.

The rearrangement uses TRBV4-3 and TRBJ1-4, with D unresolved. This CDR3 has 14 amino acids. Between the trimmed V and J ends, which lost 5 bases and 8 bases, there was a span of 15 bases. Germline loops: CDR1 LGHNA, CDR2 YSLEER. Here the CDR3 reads CASSAGQFSEKLFF. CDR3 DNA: TGCGCCAGCAGCGCCGGGCAGTTCAGCGAAAAACTGTTTTTT.

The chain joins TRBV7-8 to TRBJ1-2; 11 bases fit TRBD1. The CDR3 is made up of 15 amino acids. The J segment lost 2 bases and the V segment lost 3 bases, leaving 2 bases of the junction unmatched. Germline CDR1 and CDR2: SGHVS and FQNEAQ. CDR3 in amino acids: CASSFRDRGNYGYTF. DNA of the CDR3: TGTGCCAGCAGCTTTCGGGACAGGGGGAACTATGGCTACACCTTC.

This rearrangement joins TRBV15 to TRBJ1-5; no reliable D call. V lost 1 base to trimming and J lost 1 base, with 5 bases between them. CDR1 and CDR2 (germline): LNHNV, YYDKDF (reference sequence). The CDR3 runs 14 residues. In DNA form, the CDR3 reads TGTGCCACCAGCAGAGTCAAGAGCAATCAGCCCCAGCATTTT. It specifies CATSRVKSNQPQHF.

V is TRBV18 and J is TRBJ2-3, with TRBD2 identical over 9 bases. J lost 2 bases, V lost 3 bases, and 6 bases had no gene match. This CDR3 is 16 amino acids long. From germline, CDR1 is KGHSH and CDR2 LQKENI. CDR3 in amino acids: CASSPSSSGNTDTQYF. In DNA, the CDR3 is TGTGCCAGCTCACCCTCTTCTAGCGGGAACACAGATACGCAGTATTTT.

CDR3 region: CASSRVGYGYTF. In nucleotides, the CDR3 is TGTGCCAGCAGCAGGGTCGGTTATGGCTACACCTTC. The gene calls are TRBV5-6 and TRBJ1-2; D call uncertain. This CDR3 has 12 amino acids. CDR1 is SGHDT and CDR2 is YYEEEE in the germline V gene. The ends were cut back, 4 bases at V and 5 bases at J, with 9 bases in the middle.

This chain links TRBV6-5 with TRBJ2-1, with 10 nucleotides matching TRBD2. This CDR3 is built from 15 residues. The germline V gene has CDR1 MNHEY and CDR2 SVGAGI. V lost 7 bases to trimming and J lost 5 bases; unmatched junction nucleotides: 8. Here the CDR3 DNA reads TGTGCCAGCACCTGGCCTAGCGGGGGTAACAATGAGCAGTTCTTC. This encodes CASTWPSGGNNEQFF.

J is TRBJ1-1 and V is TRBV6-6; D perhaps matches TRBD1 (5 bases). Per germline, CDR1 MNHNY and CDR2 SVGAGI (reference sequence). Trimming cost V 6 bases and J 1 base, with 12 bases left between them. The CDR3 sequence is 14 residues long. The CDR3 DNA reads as TGTGCCAGCAGGTACAAACAGGAGAACACTGAAGCTTTCTTT. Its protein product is CASRYKQENTEAFF.

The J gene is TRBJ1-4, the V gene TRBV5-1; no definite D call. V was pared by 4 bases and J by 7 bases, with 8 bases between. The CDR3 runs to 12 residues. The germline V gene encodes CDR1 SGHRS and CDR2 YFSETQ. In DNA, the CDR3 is TGCGCCAGCAGCCCTCGGGGTGAAAAACTGTTTTTT. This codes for CASSPRGEKLFF.

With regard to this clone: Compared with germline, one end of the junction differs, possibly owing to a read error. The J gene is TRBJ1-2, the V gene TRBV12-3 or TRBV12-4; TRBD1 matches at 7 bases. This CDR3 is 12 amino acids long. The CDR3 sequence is CASSLSRQGIAF. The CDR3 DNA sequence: TGTGCCAGCAGTTTATCTCGACAGGGAATCGCCTTC.